One T cell receptor beta chain is described in this entry. Its target antigen remains unknown. No base qualities exist here, and no much larger clone lies one base off it. The record originates from a study of blood T cell repertoires in COVID-19 (dated by TCRdb to 2018 to 2021). Background on the whole study: Collaborator samples came from the United States, Italy and Spain and covered acute and convalescent phases of COVID-19. The material from the prospective study consisted of cDNA or gDNA derived from T cells, B-cell-depleted T cells, or PBMCs. Subjects who had been exposed to COVID-19, were actively infected with it, or had recovered from it provided the deeply sampled blood TCRbeta repertoires that made up the dataset. The repertoires were released in a freely available public database meant as a resource for research on the immune response to SARS-CoV-2. The samples were drawn from the first 160 participants of the ongoing ImmuneRACE study and from 1,254 subjects provided by 6 global collaborators. The sample metadata nearly always contained a de-identified subject ID, COVID-19 status, age in years and sex. Where available, HLA class I and class II types were obtained from metadata supplied by the sample provider rather than from assay-based typing. Results and caveats for the whole study, not just this receptor: The amount of clinical and demographic metadata varied by source and participant and was provided uncurated.

Counted from cysteine to phenylalanine, this CDR3 has 15 amino acids. Of the read, only the CDR3 DNA is kept; its 45 bases are in frame from base 1. In the prospective study, participants were about 18 to 95 years old, resided in about two dozen geographic areas of the United States, and were enrolled through a virtual design. Cohort assignment in the prospective study relied on participant-reported clinical history from a screening survey and a study questionnaire. Each participant in the prospective study had whole blood, serum and a nasopharyngeal or oropharyngeal swab collected by mobile phlebotomists. Prospective study participants could optionally give additional blood draws and questionnaires over an approximately 2-month period. Prospective study blood samples were shipped either frozen or at room temperature before DNA extraction. TCRbeta CDR3 regions were amplified from genomic DNA using the immunoSEQ Assay, a bias-controlled multiplex PCR. Processing in the source paper ran as follows. The number of nucleated cells in each sample was estimated by amplification of reference gene primers within the assay. To quantify the absolute abundance of each unique TCRbeta CDR3 rearrangement, sequence reads were collapsed and filtered. For each sample, productive Simpson clonality was calculated as the square root of Simpson's diversity index across productive rearrangements. TCRdb limited this immuneACCESS table to in-frame rearrangements with V and J called. A share of clones is missing; checked studies link under half to unresolved V genes, and the rest is unexplained. V and J calls and clone size are those listed in that table; D and trimming were worked out from the DNA. This sample has around 190,000 clones in its table, and around 90% of those were observed once. Clones ranked in the top ten supply 10% of the sample.

This TCR was recovered from a young man with acute COVID-19. The sample taken for sequencing was PBMCs or T cells enriched from blood (not recorded which). Recombination linked TRBV7-5 to TRBJ1-1; the table calls TRBD1, which could not be checked here. TRBV7-5 is tagged as a pseudogene. The CDR3 region reads CARSRLTPMNTEAFF. The nucleotide sequence is given as TGTGCCAGAAGCCGTTTGACACCCATGAACACTGAAGCTTTCTTT.